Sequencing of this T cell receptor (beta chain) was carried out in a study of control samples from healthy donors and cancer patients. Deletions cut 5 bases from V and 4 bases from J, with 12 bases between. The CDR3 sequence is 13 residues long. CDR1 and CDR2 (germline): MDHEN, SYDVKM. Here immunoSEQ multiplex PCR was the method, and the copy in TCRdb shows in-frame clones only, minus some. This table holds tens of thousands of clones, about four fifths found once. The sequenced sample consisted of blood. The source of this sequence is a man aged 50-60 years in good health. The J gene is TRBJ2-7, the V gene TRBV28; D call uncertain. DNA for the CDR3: TGTGCCAGCAGTCCTACGGATCTGTACGAGCAGTACTTC. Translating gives CASSPTDLYEQYF. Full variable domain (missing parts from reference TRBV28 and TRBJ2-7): DVKVTQSSRYLVKRTGEKVFLECVQDMDHENMFWYRQDPGLGLRLIYFSYDVKMKEKGDIPEGYSVSREKKERFSLILESASTNQTSMYLCASSPTDLYEQYFGPGTRLTVT.